Below are 13 T cell receptor beta chains sequenced from a single sample in a study of shared clonotypes between healthy human individuals. Profiling relied on immunoSEQ multiplex PCR, and the TCRdb table lists in-frame clones only, not all of them. The data contain approximately 2,000,000 clones, around 93% of them singletons. CD8 cells classed as naive were CD45RO-negative and positively selected for CCR7, excluding terminally differentiated effector memory CD45RA+ cells. Sequencing was carried out using naive CD8+ T cells from PBMCs. These receptors were collected from a man aged 18 to 30 in good health. Some clones in this sample may be carry-over from other donors' samples.

The chain carries TRBV6-1 and TRBJ2-7, with D perhaps TRBD1 (5 bases). CDR1 is MNHNS and CDR2 is SASEGT in the germline V gene. Trimming removed 9 bases from V and 0 bases from J, with 9 bases in between. The CDR3 has 12 amino acids. In nucleotides, the CDR3 is TGTGCCAGTAGACAGCTCTCCTACGAGCAGTACTTC. It encodes CASRQLSYEQYF.

This chain links TRBV7-2 with TRBJ2-7, with D hard to call. The CDR3 runs 15 residues. The V end lost 3 bases, the J end lost 2 bases, and 14 bases lay between the germline ends. CDR1 is SGHTA and CDR2 is FQGNSA in the germline V gene. The CDR3 loop reads CASSLGWTETYEQYF. In DNA, the CDR3 is TGTGCCAGCAGCTTGGGCTGGACGGAGACCTACGAGCAGTACTTC. The whole variable domain, remainder taken from reference TRBV7-2 and TRBJ2-7, is GAGVSQSPSNKVTEKGKDVELRCDPISGHTALYWYRQSLGQGLEFLIYFQGNSAPDKSGLPSDRFSAERTGGSVSTLTIQRTQQEDSAVYLCASSLGWTETYEQYFGPGTRLTVT.

The chain joins TRBV4-1 to TRBJ1-2, with a possible D match to TRBD1 (6 bases). V was cut by 5 bases and J by 3 bases, with 10 bases left in between. There are 13 residues in the CDR3. The germline gives CDR1 MGHRA, CDR2 YSYEKL. Here the CDR3 reads CASSFRQDYGYTF. The CDR3 coding sequence is TGCGCCAGCAGCTTCCGACAGGACTATGGCTACACCTTC.

In this sample, this clone turned up once. This sample includes further DNA sequences coding for the same CDR3. V is TRBV6-5 and J is TRBJ1-1; TRBD1 might be the D (5 bases). V gave up 0 bases and J gave up 0 bases, with 8 bases separating them. Germline V lookup: CDR1 MNHEY, CDR2 SVGAGI. The CDR3 runs to 15 residues. The CDR3 nucleotides read TGTGCCAGCAGTTACTCGAGGGGACTGAACACTGAAGCTTTCTTT. Translating gives CASSYSRGLNTEAFF.

The rearrangement joins TRBV6-5 to TRBJ1-5, with a weak D call TRBD1 (5 bases). Between the trimmed V and J ends, which lost 5 bases and 2 bases, there was a span of 13 bases. The CDR3 has 15 amino acids. Germline-derived CDR1 and CDR2 are MNHEY and SVGAGI. DNA of the CDR3: TGTGCCAGCAGTCCCCAGGGTTACGGCAATCAGCCCCAGCATTTT. This translates into CASSPQGYGNQPQHF.

Comments on this clone: An end of the junction does not agree with germline; a read error may underlie this. J is TRBJ2-4 and V is TRBV19; 8 bases agree with TRBD1. This CDR3 has 16 amino acids. CDR1 and CDR2 (germline): LNHDA, SQIVND (reference sequence). The chain's CDR3 is CASSLDQGAAGDIQYF. The CDR3 region has the DNA TGTGCCAGTAGTTTAGACCAGGGGGCTGCCGGGGACATTCAGTACTTC.

J is TRBJ1-5 and V is TRBV6-5; D may be TRBD1 (6 bases). Germline assignment: CDR1 MNHEY and CDR2 SVGAGI. The CDR3 extends over 15 amino acids. Trimming removed 1 base from V and 5 bases from J, with 12 bases in between. Here the CDR3 reads CASSYYRVPDQPQHF. CDR3 DNA: TGTGCCAGCAGTTACTACAGGGTACCGGATCAGCCCCAGCATTTT.

Written as DNA, the CDR3 is TGTGCCAGCAGCCCACAGGGTAGCGGGGAGCTGTTTTTT. Protein product: CASSPQGSGELFF. The rearrangement links TRBV27 to TRBJ2-2, with a tentative D call TRBD1 (6 bases). Per germline, CDR1 MNHEY and CDR2 SMNVEV (reference sequence). V was pared by 6 bases and J by 7 bases, with 12 bases between. The CDR3 is 13 residues long.

Comment on this clone: Other DNA sequences in the same sample also yield this CDR3. V usage is TRBV27 and J usage is TRBJ2-3; D ambiguous. This CDR3 has 12 residues. The V end was cut by 6 bases, the J end by 0 bases, with 4 bases between. The germline V gene has CDR1 MNHEY and CDR2 SMNVEV (reference sequence). For the CDR3, the DNA is TGTGCCAGCAGCGGGAGCACAGATACGCAGTATTTT. Its protein product is CASSGSTDTQYF.

The V and J genes are TRBV10-3 and TRBJ1-5; maybe TRBD1 (6 bases). The ends were cut back, 7 bases at V and 5 bases at J, with 12 bases in the middle. This CDR3 region has 13 residues. CDR1 and CDR2 (germline): ENHRY, SYGVKD. CDR3 residues: CAIKGGADQPQHF. In nucleotides, the CDR3 is TGTGCCATCAAGGGGGGGGCCGATCAGCCCCAGCATTTT.

The chain uses TRBV9 and TRBJ2-7; D perhaps matches TRBD1 (6 bases). V was shortened by 4 bases and J by 0 bases, with 17 bases between the two germline ends. The CDR3 loop spans 16 amino acids. Per the germline V gene, CDR1 is SGDLS and CDR2 is YYNGEE. The CDR3 loop reads CASSTTGLGSSYEQYF. The CDR3 nucleotides read TGTGCCAGCAGCACAACAGGGCTGGGGAGCTCCTACGAGCAGTACTTC.

The J gene is TRBJ2-3, the V gene TRBV25-1; D tentatively fits TRBD1 or TRBD2 (5 bases each). CDR1 is MGHDK and CDR2 is SYGVNS in the germline V gene. V gave up 5 bases and J gave up 8 bases, with 26 bases separating them. The CDR3 spans 17 residues. The CDR3 DNA follows: TGTGCCAGCAGTCAACCAACGCGAGACAGCGGTGGGGGTACGCAGTATTTT. This gives the protein CASSQPTRDSGGGTQYF.

This chain uses TRBV5-1 with TRBJ2-6, with TRBD1 matching over 8 bases. The CDR3 totals 18 residues. From germline, CDR1 is SGHRS and CDR2 YFSETQ. The V segment lost 1 base and the J segment 0 bases; nucleotides outside the gene matches: 6. The CDR3 loop reads CASSLQGATSSGANVLTF. As DNA, the CDR3 is TGCGCCAGCAGCTTGCAGGGGGCCACCAGCTCTGGGGCCAACGTCCTGACTTTC.